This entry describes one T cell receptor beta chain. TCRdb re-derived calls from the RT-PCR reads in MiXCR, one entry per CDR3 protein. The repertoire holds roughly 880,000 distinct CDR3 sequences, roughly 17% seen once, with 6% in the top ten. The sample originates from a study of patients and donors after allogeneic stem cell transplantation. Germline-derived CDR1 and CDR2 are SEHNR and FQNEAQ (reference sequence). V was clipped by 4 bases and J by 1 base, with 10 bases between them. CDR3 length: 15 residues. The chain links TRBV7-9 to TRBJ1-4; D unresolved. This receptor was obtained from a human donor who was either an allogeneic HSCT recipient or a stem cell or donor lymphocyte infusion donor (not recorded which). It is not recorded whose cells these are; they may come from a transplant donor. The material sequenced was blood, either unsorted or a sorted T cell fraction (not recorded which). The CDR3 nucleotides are TGTGCCAGCAGCTACGGGTCAGGAACTAATGAAAAACTGTTTTTT. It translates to CASSYGSGTNEKLFF.